This entry lists 15 T cell receptor beta chains sequenced from one sample in a study of T cells in Graves' hyperthyroidism and ophthalmopathy. RNA transcripts were the template for amplifying TCR beta CDR3 regions. The HTBI primer set served for first-round RT-PCR of the TCR CDR3. TCRdb recomputed calls from the multiplex PCR reads with MiXCR, one row per CDR3 protein. The sample has about 840,000 distinct CDR3 sequences; 38% are singletons. The sample taken for sequencing was blood. The receptor source for this set is a man younger than 30 with Graves' hyperthyroidism.

In the case of this clonotype: The junction does not match germline at one end; this may be a read error. The chain carries TRBV19 and TRBJ2-6, with D possibly being TRBD1 or TRBD2 (5 bases each). This CDR3 comprises 15 residues. Germline V CDR1 and CDR2: LNHDA, SQIVND (reference sequence). The CDR3 is CASSLRASGANVLAF. The CDR3 DNA reads TGTGCCAGTAGTCTCAGGGCCTCCGGGGCCAACGTCCTGGCTTTC.

In this sample, this clonotype turned up many times. The chain employs TRBV29-1 and TRBJ1-1; maybe TRBD1 (5 bases). This CDR3 region has 14 residues. The germline V gene encodes CDR1 SQVTM and CDR2 ANQGSEA. The V end was cut by 2 bases, the J end by 3 bases, with 13 bases between. CDR3 nucleotides: TGCAGCGTTGAATCCGAAGGAGGGGACACTGAAGCTTTCTTT. Translating gives CSVESEGGDTEAFF.

This clonotype occurred a few times. The gene calls are TRBV12-3 or TRBV12-4 and TRBJ1-1; D might be TRBD1 (5 bases). This CDR3 comprises 14 residues. Trimming left V 6 bases short and J 8 bases short, with 19 bases between. The CDR3 DNA reads TGTGCCAGCAGCCTTACTTGGACGGGACCAGAAGCTTTCTTT. It encodes CASSLTWTGPEAFF.

In regard to this clonotype: The junction does not match germline at one end; this may be a read error. The chain uses TRBV15 and TRBJ2-2; D may be TRBD1 or TRBD2 (5 bases each). CDR1 and CDR2 (germline): LNHNV, YYDKDF (reference sequence). This CDR3 has 15 residues. CDR3 sequence: CATSRGARGTGELFF. CDR3 DNA: TGTGCTACCAGCAGAGGGGCCCGAGGAACCGGGGAGCTGTTTTTT.

The V call is TRBV10-3, the J call TRBJ1-1, with D possibly being TRBD1 (6 bases). V lost 6 bases and J 0 bases, leaving 11 bases between the germline ends. Germline V lookup: CDR1 ENHRY, CDR2 SYGVKD. There are 14 residues in the CDR3. The CDR3 region is CAIRSGAMNTEAFF. DNA for the CDR3: TGTGCCATCAGATCAGGGGCCATGAACACTGAAGCTTTCTTT.

This clonotype was observed a single time. The chain uses TRBV24-1 and TRBJ2-2; no reliable D call. This CDR3 is built from 11 residues. CDR1 is KGHDR and CDR2 is SFDVKD in the germline V gene. With 8 bases removed from V and 5 bases from J, the gap between germline ends came to 5 bases. The CDR3 sequence: CATNLTGELFF. The DNA of the CDR3 is TGTGCCACCAACCTGACCGGGGAGCTGTTTTTT.

The chain employs TRBV15 and TRBJ1-3; no definite D call. CDR3 length: 12 residues. The germline V gene has CDR1 LNHNV and CDR2 YYDKDF (reference sequence). Trimming removed 4 bases from V and 2 bases from J, with 3 bases in between. The CDR3 coding sequence is TGTGCCACCAGCACCACTGGAAACACCATATATTTT. As protein: CATSTTGNTIYF. The complete variable domain, with remaining parts taken from reference TRBV15 and TRBJ1-3, reads DAMVIQNPRYQVTQFGKPVTLSCSQTLNHNVMYWYQQKSSQAPKLLFHYYDKDFNNEADTPDNFQSRRPNTSFCFLDIRSPGLGDTAMYLCATSTTGNTIYFGEGSWLTVV.

The V call is TRBV5-3, the J call TRBJ2-2; D not certain. TRBV5-3 is filed as an ORF, its function uncertain. The CDR3 has 14 residues. V dropped 8 bases and J dropped 1 base, with 12 bases sitting between them. The CDR3 bases are TGTGCCAGCAGCCCTCGCGGGAACACCGGGGAGCTGTTTTTT. This translates into CASSPRGNTGELFF.

This clonotype has at least ten counts. This chain joins TRBV19 and TRBJ1-2, with D tentatively TRBD1 (5 bases). The CDR3 contains 11 residues. Germline V CDR1 and CDR2: LNHDA, SQIVND (reference sequence). Trimming stripped 5 bases from V and 7 bases from J, with 8 bases between. The CDR3 loop is CASSDSVGYTF. CDR3 bases: TGTGCCAGTAGTGACAGTGTTGGCTACACCTTC.

The chain employs TRBV7-2 and TRBJ2-7, with D possibly being TRBD1 or TRBD2 (5 bases each). With 5 bases removed from V and 5 bases from J, the gap between germline ends came to 22 bases. Germline lookup yields CDR1 SGHTA and CDR2 FQGNSA. This CDR3 contains 16 residues. CDR3 sequence: CASSHSAAGWSNEQYF. CDR3 DNA sequence: TGTGCCAGCAGCCACTCAGCGGCAGGGTGGTCTAACGAGCAGTACTTC. Based on the CDR3 plus reference TRBV7-2 and TRBJ2-7, the full variable domain is GAGVSQSPSNKVTEKGKDVELRCDPISGHTALYWYRQSLGQGLEFLIYFQGNSAPDKSGLPSDRFSAERTGGSVSTLTIQRTQQEDSAVYLCASSHSAAGWSNEQYFGPGTRLTVT.

This chain uses TRBV19 with TRBJ1-2; TRBD1 agrees at 12 bases. In germline, CDR1 is LNHDA, CDR2 SQIVND (reference sequence). The V segment lost 9 bases and the J segment 8 bases; nucleotides outside the gene matches: 16. The CDR3 length is 16 residues. CDR3 DNA: TGTGCCAGCAGTTCTCCGGGGGACAGGGGGCGCTTAGGCTACACCTTC. As protein: CASSSPGDRGRLGYTF.

This clonotype was seen once. V usage is TRBV2 and J usage is TRBJ1-5; D ambiguous. V lost 6 bases, J lost 0 bases, and 12 bases lay in between. CDR1 and CDR2 (germline): SNHLY, FYNNEI. This CDR3 is 15 amino acids long. CDR3 in DNA: TGTGCCAGCAGGTCCGGCGACGATAGCAATCAGCCCCAGCATTTT. Its protein product is CASRSGDDSNQPQHF.

Only a few counts were recorded for this clonotype. V and J are TRBV5-1 and TRBJ1-1, with TRBD1 identical over 9 bases. CDR1 and CDR2 from the germline V gene are SGHRS and YFSETQ. The V segment lost 2 bases and the J segment 7 bases; nucleotides outside the gene matches: 9. The CDR3 sequence is 15 residues long. For the CDR3, the DNA is TGCGCCAGCAGCTTTGTGACAGGGGGGAATTATGAAGCTTTCTTT. Translated, it gives CASSFVTGGNYEAFF.

This clonotype was picked up many times. The V and J genes are TRBV2 and TRBJ2-6, with D possibly being TRBD1 (6 bases). Trimming pared 4 bases from V and 2 bases from J, leaving 9 bases between. The CDR3 totals 15 residues. Germline CDR1 reads SNHLY; CDR2 reads FYNNEI. CDR3 nucleotide sequence: TGTGCCAGCAGTGCTACAGGGACTGGGGCCAACGTCCTGACTTTC. It specifies CASSATGTGANVLTF.

In its sample, this clonotype was seen a few times. This rearrangement joins TRBV6-5 to TRBJ1-4, with 7 positions matching TRBD1. The CDR3 is 14 amino acids. Germline V gives CDR1 MNHEY, CDR2 SVGAGI. The V gene end was trimmed by 6 bases and the J gene end by 8 bases; junction bases not matched to a gene: 9. Here the CDR3 reads CASRKDRVGEKLFF. The DNA of the CDR3 is TGTGCCAGCAGGAAAGACAGGGTTGGGGAAAAACTGTTTTTT.